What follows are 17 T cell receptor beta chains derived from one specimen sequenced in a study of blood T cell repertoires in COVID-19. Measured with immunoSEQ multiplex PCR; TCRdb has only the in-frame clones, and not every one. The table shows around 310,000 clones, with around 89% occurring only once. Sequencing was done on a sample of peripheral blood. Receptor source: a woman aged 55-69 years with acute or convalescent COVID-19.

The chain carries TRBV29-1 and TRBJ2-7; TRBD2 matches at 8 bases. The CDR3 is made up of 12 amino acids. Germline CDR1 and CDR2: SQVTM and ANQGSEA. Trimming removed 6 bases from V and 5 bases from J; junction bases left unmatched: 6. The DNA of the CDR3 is TGCAGCGTCCGGACTAGCTTTCACGAGCAGTACTTC. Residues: CSVRTSFHEQYF.

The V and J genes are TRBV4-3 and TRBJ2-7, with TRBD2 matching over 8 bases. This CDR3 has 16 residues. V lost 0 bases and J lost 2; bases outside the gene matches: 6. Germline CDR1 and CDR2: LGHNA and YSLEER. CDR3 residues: CASSQDTGGIPYEQYF. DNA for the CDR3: TGCGCCAGCAGCCAAGATACGGGAGGGATCCCCTACGAGCAGTACTTC.

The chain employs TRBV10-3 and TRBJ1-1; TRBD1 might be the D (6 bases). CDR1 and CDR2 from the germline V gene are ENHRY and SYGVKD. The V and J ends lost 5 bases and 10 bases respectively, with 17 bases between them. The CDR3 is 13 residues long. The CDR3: CAISSGDGAGAFF. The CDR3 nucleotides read TGTGCCATCAGTTCAGGGGACGGCGCGGGAGCTTTCTTT.

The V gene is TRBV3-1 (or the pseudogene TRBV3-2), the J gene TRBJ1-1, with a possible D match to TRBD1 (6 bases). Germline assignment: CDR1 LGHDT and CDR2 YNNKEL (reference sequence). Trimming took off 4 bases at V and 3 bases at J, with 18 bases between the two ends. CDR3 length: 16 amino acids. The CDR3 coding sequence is TGTGCCAGCAGCCGGTCTGTGTATGGGGGCCACACTGAAGCTTTCTTT. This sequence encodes CASSRSVYGGHTEAFF.

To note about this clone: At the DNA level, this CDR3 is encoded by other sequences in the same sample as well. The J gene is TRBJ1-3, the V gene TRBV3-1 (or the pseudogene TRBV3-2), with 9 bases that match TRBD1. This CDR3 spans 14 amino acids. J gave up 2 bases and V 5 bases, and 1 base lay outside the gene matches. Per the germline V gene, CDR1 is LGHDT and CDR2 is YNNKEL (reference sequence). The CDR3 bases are TGTGCCAGCAGCAGGACAGGGGCTGGAAACACCATATATTTT. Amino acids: CASSRTGAGNTIYF.

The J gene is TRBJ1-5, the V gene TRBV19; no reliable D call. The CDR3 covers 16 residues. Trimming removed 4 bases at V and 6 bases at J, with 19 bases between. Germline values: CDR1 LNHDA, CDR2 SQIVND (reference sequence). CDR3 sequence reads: CASSTRGGSSVQPQHF. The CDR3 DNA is TGTGCCAGTAGTACCCGTGGAGGATCGAGCGTTCAGCCCCAGCATTTT. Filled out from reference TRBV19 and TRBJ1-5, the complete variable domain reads DGGITQSPKYLFRKEGQNVTLSCEQNLNHDAMYWYRQDPGQGLRLIYYSQIVNDFQKGDIAEGYSVSREKKESFPLTVTSAQKNPTAFYLCASSTRGGSSVQPQHFGDGTRLSIL.

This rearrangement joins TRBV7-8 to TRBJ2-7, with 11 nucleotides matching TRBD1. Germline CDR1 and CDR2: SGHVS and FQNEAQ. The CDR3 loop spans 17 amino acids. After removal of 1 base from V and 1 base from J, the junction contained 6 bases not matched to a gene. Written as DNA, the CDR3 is TGTGCCAGCAGCTTAGGATACCGGGACAGGGGGTCCTACGAGCAGTACTTC. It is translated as CASSLGYRDRGSYEQYF.

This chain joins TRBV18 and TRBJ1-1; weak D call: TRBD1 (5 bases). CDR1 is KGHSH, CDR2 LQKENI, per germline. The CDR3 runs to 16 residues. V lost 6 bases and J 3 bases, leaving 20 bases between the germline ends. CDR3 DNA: TGTGCCAGCTCTAACACAAGGGGTTTAGGGCACACTGAAGCTTTCTTT. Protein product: CASSNTRGLGHTEAFF. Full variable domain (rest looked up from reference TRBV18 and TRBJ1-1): NAGVMQNPRHLVRRRGQEARLRCSPMKGHSHVYWYRQLPEEGLKFMVYLQKENIIDESGMPKERFSAEFPKEGPSILRIQQVVRGDSAAYFCASSNTRGLGHTEAFFGQGTRLTVV.

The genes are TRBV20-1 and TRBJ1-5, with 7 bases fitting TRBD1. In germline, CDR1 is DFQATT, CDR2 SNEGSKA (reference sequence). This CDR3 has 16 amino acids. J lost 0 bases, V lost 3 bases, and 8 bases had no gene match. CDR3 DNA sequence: TGCAGTGCTAGTTCACCAGGGACAGTTAGCAATCAGCCCCAGCATTTT. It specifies CSASSPGTVSNQPQHF.

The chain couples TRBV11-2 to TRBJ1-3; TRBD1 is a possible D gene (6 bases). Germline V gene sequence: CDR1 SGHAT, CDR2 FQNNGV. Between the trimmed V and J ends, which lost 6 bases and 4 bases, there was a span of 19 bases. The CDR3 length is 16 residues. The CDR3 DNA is TGTGCCAGCAGGAACCCTACAGGGATTCTCGGAAACACCATATATTTT. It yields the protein CASRNPTGILGNTIYF.

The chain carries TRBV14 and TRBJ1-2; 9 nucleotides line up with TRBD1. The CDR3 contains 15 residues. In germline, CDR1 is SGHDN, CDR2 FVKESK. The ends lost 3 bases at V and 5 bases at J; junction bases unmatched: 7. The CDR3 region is CASSHLTGGRYGYTF. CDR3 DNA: TGTGCCAGCAGCCACTTGACAGGGGGAAGATATGGCTACACCTTC.

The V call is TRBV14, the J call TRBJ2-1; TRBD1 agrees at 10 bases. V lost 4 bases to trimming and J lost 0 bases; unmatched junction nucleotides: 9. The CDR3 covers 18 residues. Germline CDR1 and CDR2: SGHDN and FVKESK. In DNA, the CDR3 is TGTGCCAGCAGCCGTTCGACAGGGGGCTACTTCTCCTACAATGAGCAGTTCTTC. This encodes CASSRSTGGYFSYNEQFF.

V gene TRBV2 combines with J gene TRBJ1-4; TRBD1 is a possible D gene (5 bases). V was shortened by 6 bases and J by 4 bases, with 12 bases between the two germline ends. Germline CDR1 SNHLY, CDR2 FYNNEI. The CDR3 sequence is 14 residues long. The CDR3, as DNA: TGTGCCAGCAGGGCCGGGACTTATAATGAAAAACTGTTTTTT. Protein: CASRAGTYNEKLFF.

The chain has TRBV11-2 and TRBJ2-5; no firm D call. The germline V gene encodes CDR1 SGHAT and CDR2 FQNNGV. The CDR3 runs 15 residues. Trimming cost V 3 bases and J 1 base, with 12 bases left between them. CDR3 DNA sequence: TGTGCCAGCAGCTTCTCCTGGCTGCTCCAAGAGACCCAGTACTTC. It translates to CASSFSWLLQETQYF.

CDR3 DNA sequence: TGTGCCAGCAGCATTACTGGGGCGGCCCAGCATTTT. This gives the protein CASSITGAAQHF. This chain connects TRBV7-9 to TRBJ1-5; possible D gene TRBD1, 5 bases. The CDR3 sequence is 12 residues long. V was cut by 5 bases and J by 11 bases, with 13 bases left in between. The germline V gene encodes CDR1 SEHNR and CDR2 FQNEAQ (reference sequence). Full variable domain (rest looked up from reference TRBV7-9 and TRBJ1-5): DTGVSQNPRHKITKRGQNVTFRCDPISEHNRLYWYRQTLGQGPEFLTYFQNEAQLEKSRLLSDRFSAERPKGSFSTLEIQRTEQGDSAMYLCASSITGAAQHFGDGTRLSIL.

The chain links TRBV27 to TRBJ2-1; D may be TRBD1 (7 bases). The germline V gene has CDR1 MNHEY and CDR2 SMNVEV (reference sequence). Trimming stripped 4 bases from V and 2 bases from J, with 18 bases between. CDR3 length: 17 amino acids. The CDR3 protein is CASSSITGAGTYNEQFF. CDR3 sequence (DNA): TGTGCCAGCAGTTCGATAACAGGGGCGGGGACCTACAATGAGCAGTTCTTC.

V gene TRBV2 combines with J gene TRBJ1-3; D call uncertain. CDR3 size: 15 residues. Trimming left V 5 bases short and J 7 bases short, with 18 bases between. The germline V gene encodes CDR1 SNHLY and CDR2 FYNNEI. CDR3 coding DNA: TGTGCCAGCAGTCCAACTACGGGTAGTCGGAACACCATATATTTT. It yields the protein CASSPTTGSRNTIYF.